A single sample is the source of the 30 T cell receptor beta chains below, sequenced in a study of human T cells and chemical hapten exposure. Time point: patch test 3, about 24 weeks after DPC sensitization. Treatment defined: therapeutic diphenylcyclopropenone sensitization with weekly scalp DPC. TCRdb called the RACE reads again in MiXCR, with one record for every CDR3 protein. Of roughly 90,000 distinct CDR3 sequences in the sample, approximately 11% were seen once. The specimen was whole blood, collected in connection with sensitization to the hapten diphenylcyclopropenone (DPC). The receptors originated from a woman aged 30 to 39 with alopecia areata. Some clones in this sample may be carry-over from other donors' samples.

The V gene is TRBV6-1, the J gene TRBJ1-5; D is unclear. CDR3 length: 15 amino acids. The ends were cut back, 2 bases at V and 5 bases at J, with 13 bases in the middle. Germline values: CDR1 MNHNS, CDR2 SASEGT. CDR3 DNA sequence: TGTGCCAGCAGTGAACAAGCGCCTGGGGATCAGCCCCAGCATTTT. Encoded protein: CASSEQAPGDQPQHF.

Points on this clonotype: A much larger clone lies one base from this, so it may be a read error. The rearrangement uses TRBV28 and TRBJ1-2; D perhaps matches TRBD1 (6 bases). The V end was cut by 4 bases, the J end by 3 bases, with 6 bases between. Germline V gives CDR1 MDHEN, CDR2 SYDVKM. CDR3 size: 12 residues. In nucleotides, the CDR3 is TGTGCCAGCAGTTCAGGGGACTATGGCTACACCTTC. Protein product: CASSSGDYGYTF.

This clonotype was seen repeatedly, ten times or more. J is TRBJ1-1 and V is TRBV7-3; D unclear. The V gene lost 2 bases and the J gene lost 4 bases, with 8 bases spanning the gap. CDR3 size: 13 residues. CDR1 and CDR2 from the germline V gene are SGHTA and FQGTGA. The CDR3 loop is CASSLELRTEAFF. As DNA, the CDR3 is TGTGCCAGCAGCTTAGAGTTACGCACTGAAGCTTTCTTT.

This clonotype was seen a few times. The chain joins TRBV5-5 to TRBJ1-5; D gene unclear. CDR1 and CDR2 from the germline V gene are SGHKS and YYEKEE (reference sequence). CDR3 length: 11 residues. V shed 4 bases and J shed 5 bases, with 4 bases lying between them. The CDR3, as DNA: TGTGCCAGCAGCCTGGATCAGCCCCAGCATTTT. Its protein is CASSLDQPQHF.

Concerning this clonotype itself: Possible read error: a much larger clone is one base away. The chain couples TRBV7-9 to TRBJ1-3, with 7 positions matching TRBD1. The germline V gene has CDR1 SEHNR and CDR2 FQNEAQ (reference sequence). This CDR3 is built from 16 residues. CDR3 amino acids: CANSPRTGSSGNTIYF. CDR3 DNA: TGTGCCAACAGCCCTAGGACAGGCAGCTCTGGAAACACCATATATTTT.

This clonotype was seen at least ten times. The CDR3 DNA is TGTGCCAGCTCCCCTGCGGGAAGTACTCTCAAAGAGACCCAGTACTTC. Its translation is CASSPAGSTLKETQYF. The genes are TRBV18 and TRBJ2-5, with D perhaps TRBD2 (6 bases). V was cut by 6 bases and J by 3 bases, with 20 bases left in between. CDR3 length equals 16 residues. Germline V gene sequence: CDR1 KGHSH, CDR2 LQKENI.

The sample holds many counts of this clonotype. This rearrangement joins TRBV2 to TRBJ2-3; 8 bases match TRBD2. This CDR3 contains 14 residues. Germline lookup yields CDR1 SNHLY and CDR2 FYNNEI. Trimming removed 7 bases from V and 1 base from J; junction bases left unmatched: 4. The CDR3 bases are TGTGCCAGCACACCGCGGGGGGGCACAGATACGCAGTATTTT. It is translated as CASTPRGGTDTQYF.

This clonotype appeared a few times. The V gene is TRBV10-3, the J gene TRBJ2-7; D possibly matches TRBD1 or TRBD2 (5 bases each). CDR3 length: 13 amino acids. CDR1 is ENHRY and CDR2 is SYGVKD in the germline V gene. Trimming took 3 bases from V and 5 from J, leaving 11 bases between them. The CDR3 loop reads CAISDREHNEQYF. In DNA, the CDR3 is TGTGCCATCAGTGACAGGGAGCATAACGAGCAGTACTTC.

This clonotype rates as medium-sized (0.01 to 0.1%). The chain is built from TRBV12-3 or TRBV12-4 and TRBJ2-3; no reliable D call. V shed 3 bases and J shed 3 bases, with 7 bases lying between them. The CDR3 totals 13 residues. CDR3 DNA sequence: TGTGCCAGCAGTTTCCTCGGTACAGATACGCAGTATTTT. It yields the protein CASSFLGTDTQYF.

The chain links TRBV29-1 to TRBJ2-3, with a weak D call TRBD1 (5 bases). The germline gives CDR1 SQVTM, CDR2 ANQGSEA. Trimming removed 5 bases at V and 6 bases at J, with 15 bases between. The CDR3 covers 13 residues. CDR3 loop: CSVRRQSIDTQYF. The CDR3 nucleotides read TGCAGCGTTCGACGACAGTCGATTGATACGCAGTATTTT.

This chain joins TRBV28 and TRBJ1-4; unclear D gene. The V gene's germline CDR1 is MDHEN and CDR2 SYDVKM. The V end was cut by 3 bases, the J end by 8 bases, with 10 bases between. CDR3 length: 13 residues. For the CDR3, the DNA is TGTGCCAGCAGTTTGGGCGGAGACGAAAAACTGTTTTTT. Protein: CASSLGGDEKLFF.

This clonotype was observed a few times. The rearrangement uses TRBV6-2 or TRBV6-3 and TRBJ2-3; TRBD2 agrees at 8 bases. J was trimmed by 4 bases and V by 5 bases; bases with no gene match: 8. Germline V CDR1 and CDR2: MNHEY, SVGEGT. There are 15 residues in the CDR3. DNA for the CDR3: TGTGCCAGCAGTCCCCCGGGACTAGGGGCAGATACGCAGTATTTT. It specifies CASSPPGLGADTQYF.

This chain connects TRBV2 to TRBJ2-3; 9 bases align to TRBD1. The V gene's germline CDR1 is SNHLY and CDR2 FYNNEI. Unmatched junction bases numbered 10, after V lost 6 bases and J lost 3 bases. CDR3 length: 16 residues. The CDR3 protein is CASRGPGQGSTDTQYF. The CDR3 DNA follows: TGTGCCAGCAGAGGGCCGGGACAGGGATCGACAGATACGCAGTATTTT.

This clonotype was observed a handful of times. The V and J genes are TRBV4-3 and TRBJ1-5, with a weak D call TRBD1 (6 bases). The V and J ends lost 0 bases and 6 bases respectively, with 9 bases between them. The CDR3 sequence is 14 residues long. The germline CDR1 and CDR2 sequences are LGHNA and YSLEER. The CDR3 coding sequence is TGCGCCAGCAGCCAAGACCAACAGGGTCAGCCCCAGCATTTT. Translated: CASSQDQQGQPQHF.

This clonotype was detected ten times or more. The rearrangement joins TRBV5-1 to TRBJ2-5; D unclear. There are 14 residues in the CDR3. Looked up from germline, CDR1 is SGHRS and CDR2 is YFSETQ. V lost 0 bases, J lost 5 bases, and 11 bases lay in between. CDR3 in DNA: TGCGCCAGCAGCTTGGCTACAGCCAGCGAGACCCAGTACTTC. It is translated as CASSLATASETQYF.

This clonotype appeared a few times. V gene TRBV28 combines with J gene TRBJ2-3; TRBD2 agrees at 12 bases. This CDR3 is built from 15 residues. Germline V lookup: CDR1 MDHEN, CDR2 SYDVKM. V was clipped by 5 bases and J by 2 bases; unmatched bases: 2. This chain's CDR3 is CASSASGRATDTQYF. The CDR3 nucleotides are TGTGCCAGCAGTGCTAGCGGGAGGGCCACAGATACGCAGTATTTT. Filled out from reference TRBV28 and TRBJ2-3, the complete variable domain reads DVKVTQSSRYLVKRTGEKVFLECVQDMDHENMFWYRQDPGLGLRLIYFSYDVKMKEKGDIPEGYSVSREKKERFSLILESASTNQTSMYLCASSASGRATDTQYFGPGTRLTVL.

This clonotype was observed many times. The J gene is TRBJ1-1, the V gene TRBV2; no reliable D call. The V end was cut by 5 bases, the J end by 1 base, with 5 bases between. Germline V CDR1 and CDR2: SNHLY, FYNNEI. The CDR3 has 12 amino acids. The CDR3 protein is CASSPANTEAFF. CDR3 nucleotide sequence: TGTGCCAGCAGTCCGGCGAACACTGAAGCTTTCTTT.

In its sample, this clonotype was seen many times. This chain links TRBV29-1 with TRBJ2-1, with D uncertain. The CDR3 covers 13 residues. From germline, CDR1 is SQVTM and CDR2 ANQGSEA. Trimming shortened V by 2 bases and J by 6 bases, and 11 bases separated the two germline ends. As DNA, the CDR3 is TGCAGCGTTGAACGGTCGCAACTCAATGAGCAGTTCTTC. Residues: CSVERSQLNEQFF.

This clonotype was seen many times. The V and J genes are TRBV29-1 and TRBJ1-1, with 9 bases identical to TRBD1. Unmatched junction bases numbered 9, after V lost 4 bases and J lost 6 bases. In germline, CDR1 is SQVTM, CDR2 ANQGSEA. The CDR3 spans 14 residues. The DNA of the CDR3 is TGCAGCGTTGGATTCGGACAGGGGAGTCCTGAAGCTTTCTTT. It specifies CSVGFGQGSPEAFF.

This clonotype was seen only a few times. The rearrangement links TRBV7-9 to TRBJ1-6; the D gene is possibly TRBD1 (5 bases). Germline CDR1 and CDR2: SEHNR and FQNEAQ (reference sequence). Trimming took off 2 bases at V and 3 bases at J, with 11 bases between the two ends. The CDR3 has 16 residues. CDR3 in DNA: TGTGCCAGCAGCTTAACCCGGGACGGCTATAATTCACCCCTCCACTTT. This encodes CASSLTRDGYNSPLHF.

The genes are TRBV7-9 and TRBJ2-7; D is uncertain. This CDR3 is built from 12 residues. Germline CDR1 and CDR2: SEHNR and FQNEAQ (reference sequence). The ends were cut back, 5 bases at V and 4 bases at J, with 9 bases in the middle. CDR3: CASSRNFYEQYF. The CDR3 DNA reads TGTGCCAGCAGCCGAAACTTTTACGAGCAGTACTTC.

The V gene is TRBV13, the J gene TRBJ2-7, with D unclear. The CDR3 is 13 amino acids. V lost 0 bases to trimming and J lost 4 bases, with 7 bases between them. Germline V CDR1 and CDR2: PRHDT, FYEKMQ (reference sequence). The DNA of the CDR3 is TGTGCCAGCAGCTTAGGAAGGGAATACGAGCAGTACGTC. Encoded protein: CASSLGREYEQYV.

This sequence joins TRBV7-9 and TRBJ1-6; 7 bases map to TRBD1. The CDR3 loop spans 16 amino acids. Germline V gives CDR1 SEHNR, CDR2 FQNEAQ (reference sequence). The ends lost 7 bases at V and 4 bases at J; junction bases unmatched: 10. DNA of the CDR3: TGTGCCAGCACCCAGGGGGACGGCATTTATAATTCACCCCTCCACTTT. This encodes CASTQGDGIYNSPLHF.

This clonotype was counted at least ten times. Here the CDR3 reads CASSPRQGGNYGYTF. The CDR3 coding sequence is TGCGCCAGCAGCCCCCGACAGGGGGGCAACTATGGCTACACCTTC. V usage is TRBV4-1 and J usage is TRBJ1-2; TRBD1 agrees at 9 bases. The CDR3 length is 15 residues. V trimming: 4 bases; J trimming: 2 bases; junction bases outside the gene matches: 5. From germline, CDR1 is MGHRA and CDR2 YSYEKL.

The sample holds many counts of this clonotype. CDR3 sequence (DNA): TGTGCCAGCACCCTACAACGGGCTAGCGGGAGGGTGGATACGCAGTATTTT. It is translated as CASTLQRASGRVDTQYF. This chain uses TRBV28 with TRBJ2-3; TRBD2 matches at 12 bases. The germline V gene encodes CDR1 MDHEN and CDR2 SYDVKM. The trim removed 7 bases at V and 6 bases at J, leaving 14 bases unmatched. CDR3 length: 17 amino acids.

The chain uses TRBV28 and TRBJ2-7, with 13 bases aligning to TRBD2. Trimming at V came to 6 bases and at J to 2 bases, leaving 1 base not matched to a gene. The CDR3 totals 14 residues. Germline CDR1 and CDR2: MDHEN and SYDVKM. CDR3 DNA: TGTGCCAGCAGAGGGACTAGCGGGACCTACGAGCAGTACTTC. Translated: CASRGTSGTYEQYF.

This clonotype was picked up a small number of times. The chain links TRBV5-1 to TRBJ2-5; no definite D call. The germline V gene encodes CDR1 SGHRS and CDR2 YFSETQ. V lost 0 bases and J lost 1, with 7 bases in between. The CDR3 is made up of 14 amino acids. CDR3 amino acids: CASSLAGSQETQYF. The CDR3 DNA follows: TGCGCCAGCAGCTTGGCCGGCAGCCAAGAGACCCAGTACTTC.

CDR3: CASSPHLPNSPLHF. The CDR3 DNA is TGTGCCAGCAGTCCCCATCTGCCCAATTCACCCCTCCACTTT. This chain uses TRBV28 with TRBJ1-6; no reliable D call. The CDR3 contains 14 residues. The germline V gene has CDR1 MDHEN and CDR2 SYDVKM. The V gene lost 5 bases and the J gene lost 7 bases, with 12 bases spanning the gap.

This clonotype appeared many times. As DNA, the CDR3 is TGTGCCAGCAGTTTGGGTACCGGGGAGCTGTTTTTT. Residues: CASSLGTGELFF. The genes are TRBV6-2 or TRBV6-3 and TRBJ2-2; D is unclear. The CDR3 has 12 amino acids. Germline values: CDR1 MNHEY, CDR2 SVGEGT. V was trimmed by 4 bases and J by 5 bases, leaving 5 bases between them.

CDR3 sequence: CASRQASETQYF. The CDR3 bases are TGTGCCAGCAGACAGGCGTCGGAGACCCAGTACTTC. The chain combines TRBV28 with TRBJ2-5; the D gene is possibly TRBD1 (5 bases). Germline lookup yields CDR1 MDHEN and CDR2 SYDVKM. Trimming pared 6 bases from V and 5 bases from J, leaving 10 bases between. This CDR3 region has 12 residues.